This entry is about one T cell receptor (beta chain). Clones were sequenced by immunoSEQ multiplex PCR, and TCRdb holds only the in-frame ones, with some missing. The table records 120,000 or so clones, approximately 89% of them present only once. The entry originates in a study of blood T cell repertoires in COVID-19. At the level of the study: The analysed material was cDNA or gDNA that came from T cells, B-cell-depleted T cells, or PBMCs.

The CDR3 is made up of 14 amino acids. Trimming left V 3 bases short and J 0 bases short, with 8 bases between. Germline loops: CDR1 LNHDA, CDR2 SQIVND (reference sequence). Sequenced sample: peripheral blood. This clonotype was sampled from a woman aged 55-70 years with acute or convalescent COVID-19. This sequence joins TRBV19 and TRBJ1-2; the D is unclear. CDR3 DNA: TGTGCCAGTAGTATTAATCCAGCTAACTATGGCTACACCTTC. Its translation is CASSINPANYGYTF. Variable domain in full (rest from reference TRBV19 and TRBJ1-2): DGGITQSPKYLFRKEGQNVTLSCEQNLNHDAMYWYRQDPGQGLRLIYYSQIVNDFQKGDIAEGYSVSREKKESFPLTVTSAQKNPTAFYLCASSINPANYGYTFGSGTRLTVV.